A single sample is the source of the 20 T cell receptor beta chains below, sequenced in a study of cytomegalovirus exposure and HLA in healthy donors. PCR used 60 Vbeta primers and 13 Jbeta primers. Libraries were prepared by immunoSEQ multiplex PCR; TCRdb keeps only in-frame clonotypes and omits some of them. The sample lists about 130,000 clones, more than 65% seen once, with 2.6% in the top ten. The sequenced sample consisted of PBMCs. These receptors were obtained from an older woman in good health and CMV-seropositive.

The chain combines TRBV7-3 with TRBJ1-2; D remains unclear. Germline V gene data show CDR1 as SGHTA and CDR2 as FQGTGA. The CDR3 covers 15 residues. V lost 4 bases and J lost 6, with 18 bases in between. The CDR3 region has the DNA TGTGCCAGCAGCTCCCGAGGAGGGCATGGTGATGGCTACACCTTC. This gives the protein CASSSRGGHGDGYTF.

This clone was observed a handful of times. V usage is TRBV15 and J usage is TRBJ2-4; 8 nucleotides agree with TRBD2. The CDR3 loop spans 15 amino acids. Unmatched junction bases numbered 11, after V lost 9 bases and J lost 4 bases. Germline CDR1 LNHNV, CDR2 YYDKDF (reference sequence). DNA of the CDR3: TGTGCCACAGAAAAGGGAGTAGCGGGGAAAAACATTCAGTACTTC. Protein product: CATEKGVAGKNIQYF.

In its sample, this clone was seen a few times. The rearrangement uses TRBV5-1 and TRBJ2-1, with 8 bases aligning to TRBD1. The CDR3 totals 15 residues. Trimming removed 4 bases from V and 10 bases from J; junction bases left unmatched: 13. Germline CDR1 reads SGHRS; CDR2 reads YFSETQ. DNA of the CDR3: TGCGCCAGCAGCACTACCGGGACAGGCGCCCTCGAGCAGTTCTTC. This translates into CASSTTGTGALEQFF.

The CDR3 nucleotides are TGTGCCAGCCGACAGGACTCTGGAAACACCATATATTTT. Translating it yields CASRQDSGNTIYF. The V gene is TRBV25-1, the J gene TRBJ1-3; a possible D gene is TRBD1 (6 bases). Germline loops: CDR1 MGHDK, CDR2 SYGVNS. The length of the CDR3 is 13 residues. The V and J ends lost 8 bases and 0 bases respectively, with 8 bases between them.

This chain joins TRBV18 and TRBJ1-5; D call uncertain. The V gene lost 2 bases and the J gene lost 4 bases, with 9 bases spanning the gap. Germline lookup yields CDR1 KGHSH and CDR2 LQKENI. The CDR3 is 14 amino acids. CDR3 loop: CASSPSVNNQPQHF. The CDR3 nucleotides read TGTGCCAGCTCACCATCAGTAAATAATCAGCCCCAGCATTTT.

V and J are TRBV5-5 and TRBJ1-5; D perhaps matches TRBD1 (5 bases). Trimming removed 0 bases from V and 1 base from J, with 8 bases in between. The CDR3 consists of 15 residues. Germline V gene sequence: CDR1 SGHKS, CDR2 YYEKEE (reference sequence). The CDR3 here is CASSLVTVSNQPQHF. CDR3 in DNA: TGTGCCAGCAGCTTGGTGACAGTCAGCAATCAGCCCCAGCATTTT.

The V and J genes are TRBV6-1 and TRBJ2-2; 7 nucleotides align to TRBD2. With 5 bases clipped from V and 4 bases from J, the junction kept 7 bases outside the gene matches. This CDR3 region has 15 residues. From germline, CDR1 is MNHNS and CDR2 SASEGT. CDR3 bases: TGTGCCAGCAGTTGGGGGGGAGGTCGCACCGGGGAGCTGTTTTTT. Amino acids: CASSWGGGRTGELFF.

CDR3 sequence: CASSLMRDQPQHF. The DNA for the CDR3 is TGTGCCAGCAGTTTAATGCGGGATCAGCCCCAGCATTTT. The chain has TRBV27 and TRBJ1-5; D is ambiguous. Trimming stripped 2 bases from V and 5 bases from J, with 7 bases between. CDR3 length equals 13 residues. Looked up from germline, CDR1 is MNHEY and CDR2 is SMNVEV (reference sequence).

On this clone: Other DNA sequences in this specimen translate into the identical CDR3. The chain recombines TRBV6-5 with TRBJ1-3; D call uncertain. Germline V gene data show CDR1 as MNHEY and CDR2 as SVGAGI. This CDR3 is 16 amino acids long. The V end was cut by 0 bases, the J end by 0 bases, with 9 bases between. The CDR3 region is CASSYSAGPSGNTIYF. CDR3 nucleotides: TGTGCCAGCAGTTACTCGGCGGGCCCCTCTGGAAACACCATATATTTT.

The rearrangement links TRBV29-1 to TRBJ2-3; TRBD2 aligns across 10 bases. Germline CDR1 reads SQVTM; CDR2 reads ANQGSEA. J lost 5 bases, V lost 1 base, and 6 bases had no gene match. The CDR3 has 15 amino acids. The CDR3 protein is CSVEGVAGGLDTQYF. The DNA of the CDR3 is TGCAGCGTTGAAGGGGTAGCGGGGGGCTTAGATACGCAGTATTTT.

The CDR3 protein is CASSLSLALLGEQFF. The DNA of the CDR3 is TGTGCCAGCAGCTTGTCGCTAGCCCTCCTAGGGGAGCAGTTCTTC. This sequence joins TRBV5-6 and TRBJ2-1, with D possibly matching TRBD2 (5 bases). The CDR3 contains 15 residues. The germline V and J ends were trimmed by 1 base and 10 bases, with 18 bases remaining between them. CDR1 and CDR2 from the germline V gene are SGHDT and YYEEEE.

V is TRBV6-5 and J is TRBJ1-2, with a weak D call TRBD1 (5 bases). The V gene lost 0 bases and the J gene lost 1 base, with 12 bases spanning the gap. The CDR3 extends over 16 amino acids. Germline values: CDR1 MNHEY, CDR2 SVGAGI. The CDR3 sequence: CASSYSPGSSNYGYTF. CDR3 sequence (DNA): TGTGCCAGCAGTTACTCGCCAGGGTCAAGTAACTATGGCTACACCTTC.

This clone was observed a handful of times. This chain connects TRBV19 to TRBJ2-1; D is perhaps TRBD2 (5 bases). V lost 11 bases to trimming and J lost 8 bases, with 10 bases between them. The CDR3 totals 10 residues. Germline values: CDR1 LNHDA, CDR2 SQIVND (reference sequence). CDR3 nucleotide sequence: TGTGCCGTCCGAGCGGATGAGCAGTTCTTC. As protein: CAVRADEQFF.

The count of this clone is one. This sequence joins TRBV2 and TRBJ1-1; D not resolved. Trimming pared 0 bases from V and 1 base from J, leaving 12 bases between. The germline V gene has CDR1 SNHLY and CDR2 FYNNEI. The CDR3 spans 16 residues. The CDR3 region is CASSEAWEGSNTEAFF. CDR3 DNA sequence: TGTGCCAGCAGTGAAGCGTGGGAGGGTTCGAACACTGAAGCTTTCTTT.

CDR3 in amino acids: CASSFQGSEAFF. The CDR3 DNA reads TGTGCCAGCAGCTTCCAGGGTTCTGAAGCTTTCTTT. The genes are TRBV11-2 and TRBJ1-1, with D perhaps matching TRBD1 (5 bases). Germline V gives CDR1 SGHAT, CDR2 FQNNGV. The V end lost 3 bases, the J end lost 6 bases, and 8 bases lay between the germline ends. CDR3 length: 12 residues.

The gene calls are TRBV27 and TRBJ1-1, with 7 nucleotides matching TRBD1. Germline trimming cut 6 bases from V and 11 bases from J; bases unmatched to any gene: 15. Germline V CDR1 and CDR2: MNHEY, SMNVEV (reference sequence). The CDR3 is 14 amino acids. CDR3 bases: TGTGCCAGCAGGCCAGACAGGGTTCCCGTTCGGGCTTTCTTT. This sequence encodes CASRPDRVPVRAFF.

Concerning this clone itself: At one of its ends the junction is not consistent with the germline gene, which may arise from a read error. The chain couples TRBV4-1 to TRBJ1-1; the match to TRBD1 covers 7 bases. Germline V CDR1 and CDR2: MGHRA, YSYEKL. The CDR3 is 13 amino acids. This chain's CDR3 is CASSQATGSEAFF. CDR3 nucleotides: TGTGCCAGCAGCCAGGCGACAGGGTCTGAAGCTTTCTTT.

A few counts support this clone. This sequence joins TRBV4-2 and TRBJ2-2; D gene uncertain. The V end lost 0 bases, the J end lost 0 bases, and 5 bases lay between the germline ends. CDR3 length equals 15 residues. Germline V gene data show CDR1 as LGHNA and CDR2 as YNFKEQ. The CDR3, as DNA: TGTGCCAGCAGCCAAGAGAGTACGAACACCGGGGAGCTGTTTTTT. The encoded protein is CASSQESTNTGELFF.

There are a few counts of this clone. The rearrangement uses TRBV7-6 and TRBJ1-3; D might be TRBD1 (5 bases). Germline values: CDR1 SGHVS, CDR2 FNYEAQ. The V end was cut by 0 bases, the J end by 2 bases, with 8 bases between. The CDR3 contains 15 residues. Here the CDR3 reads CASSLADSAGNTIYF. The DNA of the CDR3 is TGTGCCAGCAGCTTAGCCGACAGTGCTGGAAACACCATATATTTT. The full variable domain, with the rest looked up from reference TRBV7-6 and TRBJ1-3, is GAGVSQSPRYKVTKRGQDVALRCDPISGHVSLYWYRQALGQGPEFLTYFNYEAQQDKSGLPNDRFSAERPEGSISTLTIQRTEQRDSAMYRCASSLADSAGNTIYFGEGSWLTVV.

The CDR3 DNA sequence: TGTGCCAGCAGCTTAGCTCTGCGAGGACAGGGGACCTACGAGCAGTACTTC. It translates to CASSLALRGQGTYEQYF. The J gene is TRBJ2-7, the V gene TRBV11-2; 9 nucleotides line up with TRBD1. Looked up from germline, CDR1 is SGHAT and CDR2 is FQNNGV. The CDR3 loop spans 17 amino acids. The V gene end was trimmed by 1 base and the J gene end by 2 bases; junction bases not matched to a gene: 9.